This TCR beta chain is drawn from a study of blood T cell repertoires in COVID-19. Whole-study context: The origin of the acute and convalescent COVID-19 samples was the United States, Italy and Spain.

Study processing details: Reference gene primer amplification gave estimated nucleated cell counts. Clones were read by immunoSEQ multiplex PCR, and TCRdb kept only the in-frame ones, dropping some. The V and J calls and clone size were taken over from that table, and D and trimming were inferred from the DNA. Of some 210,000 clones listed, 75% to 90% are singletons. The germline CDR1 and CDR2 sequences are SGHNT and YYREEE (reference sequence). V lost 4 bases to trimming and J lost 7 bases; unmatched junction nucleotides: 8. The CDR3 is made up of 15 amino acids. This clone was seen more than once but under ten times.

The source of this sequence is a man in his fifties or sixties who had recovered from COVID-19. The sequenced sample consisted of peripheral blood. The chain has TRBV5-4 and TRBJ1-5, with 10 positions matching TRBD1. The CDR3 nucleotides are TGTGCCAGCAGCGCGGGGACAGGGGAGAGGCAGCCCCAGCATTTT. Its protein product is CASSAGTGERQPQHF.